This T cell receptor (beta chain) came from a study of CD8+ T cells in alopecia areata (dated by TCRdb to the late 2010s). For the wider study: Treated patients were enrolled in an open-label pilot trial of oral tofacitinib, 5 to 10 mg twice daily, for moderate-to-severe alopecia areata. Tofacitinib-treated patients had biopsies at baseline and at 4 and 24 weeks of treatment, with a later scalp biopsy in several patients. RNA was extracted with the PAXgene miRNA kit for fixed scalp, the miRNeasy kit for PBMCs, and the RNeasy kit for mouse skin. Clonality in the scalp was compared among normal scalp (n=4), patchy alopecia areata scalp (n=8), and alopecia totalis/universalis scalp (n=8). Tofacitinib was administered for 6 to 18 months, and 6 months of follow-up off drug were then conducted to assess delayed response and recurrence. TCRbeta CDR3 regions were amplified by immunoSEQ multiplex PCR using 35 Vbeta forward and 13 Jbeta reverse primers. Scalp tissue and sorted CD4+ and CD8+ peripheral blood T cells from patchy and totalis/universalis alopecia areata patients and from healthy controls were covered by human TCRbeta sequencing. In both human patients and the C3H/HeJ mouse model, the study applied high-throughput TCRbeta sequencing to look at T cell clonal expansion in alopecia areata. General study outcomes and caveats: TCR sequences shared between patients were less clear than in mice, possibly partly because of HLA diversity in the patient population. Scalp TCR repertoire analysis is complicated because resident alphabeta T cells in normal human skin are also sequenced, whereas mouse skin is dominated by gammadelta T cells. Compared with normal scalp, lesional scalp had higher clonality and more expanded CD8+ clones, particularly in alopecia totalis/universalis, a pattern that suggests antigenic drive.

On this clone: The target of this receptor is not known. Qualities for individual bases were not recorded, and no much larger clone is one base off.

Peripheral blood and lesional scalp punch biopsies were obtained from patients with alopecia areata. PBMCs were separated by density centrifugation and stained for CD3, CD4 and CD8, after which CD4+ and CD8+ T cells were sorted on a FACSAria. In the germline V gene (reference sequence), CDR1 corresponds to GTSNPN and CDR2 to SVGIG. Trimming takes 3 bases off V and 6 bases off J; junction bases not matched to a gene: 6. Including cysteine and phenylalanine, the CDR3 has 13 amino acids. The retained sequence is limited to the CDR3, 39 bases, with the frame set at the first base. Library preparation was by the immunoSEQ multiplex PCR assay. RNA was extracted from all samples and reverse transcribed into cDNA, which served as template for TCR sequencing. First-strand cDNA was synthesized with SuperScript III using a 2:1 mix of oligo-dT and random hexamers. A synthetic immune receptor repertoire was used to gauge amplification bias, and whatever bias remained was removed computationally. The source study handled its data this way. After raw reads were preprocessed to remove errors, the CDR3 was defined following IMGT conventions as running from the conserved cysteine to phenylalanine. Clonality was computed by normalizing Shannon entropy by log2 of the number of productive unique TCRs and subtracting the result from 1. Whether scalp clones were CD4 or CD8 was inferred by matching scalp TCRbeta sequences against CD4 and CD8 repertoires sorted from blood. TCRdb holds this immuneACCESS table with in-frame rearrangements only. Some clones are missing; in checked studies, unresolved V genes explain under half, and the rest has no known cause. The V and J calls and clone size were taken over from that table, and D and trimming were inferred from the DNA. This sample has more than 95,000 clones in its table, and less than 50% of those were observed once. The top ten clonotypes cover about 1.2% of the sample.

Material: CD4+ T cells sorted from blood. The rearrangement combines TRBV30 with TRBJ2-5, with 8 central nucleotides matching TRBD2. The receptor comes from a human donor with alopecia areata. The DNA sequence is TGTGCCTGGAGGGGCGGGGGGCCTAAGACCCAGTACTTC. Translated, this is CAWRGGGPKTQYF.